The 27 T cell receptor beta chains below were found in one sample sequenced in a study of T cell responses to AZD1222 COVID-19 vaccine. TCRdb keeps only in-frame clones here, not all; method: immunoSEQ multiplex PCR. This table has approximately 110,000 clones, 92% appearing once. Specimen: peripheral blood, collected on day 0 of AZD1222 vaccination. The receptors stem from an adult in good health.

V gene TRBV28 combines with J gene TRBJ1-2; a possible D gene is TRBD1 (6 bases). V was shortened by 2 bases and J by 4 bases, with 11 bases between the two germline ends. Germline CDR1 is MDHEN and CDR2 is SYDVKM. The CDR3 extends over 14 amino acids. Written as DNA, the CDR3 is TGTGCCAGCAGTTTAGTAGGGGGGAGCTATGGCTACACCTTC. It yields the protein CASSLVGGSYGYTF.

The chain employs TRBV7-8 and TRBJ1-1, with 10 bases identical to TRBD1. V shed 7 bases, J shed 2 bases, and the junction held 4 bases outside the gene matches. This CDR3 region has 14 residues. Germline V lookup: CDR1 SGHVS, CDR2 FQNEAQ. The CDR3 protein is CASTRTGGNTEAFF. The DNA of the CDR3 is TGTGCCAGCACAAGGACAGGGGGTAACACTGAAGCTTTCTTT.

This rearrangement joins TRBV6-6 to TRBJ1-1; the D is unclear. The CDR3 is made up of 14 amino acids. In germline, CDR1 is MNHNY, CDR2 SVGAGI (reference sequence). With 6 bases removed from V and 6 bases from J, the gap between germline ends came to 17 bases. DNA for the CDR3: TGTGCCAGCAGCCAACTCGGGGAGAGCGCTGAAGCTTTCTTT. Protein: CASSQLGESAEAFF.

The CDR3 is CARSFWQGSYNEQFF. In nucleotides, the CDR3 is TGTGCCAGAAGCTTCTGGCAGGGCTCCTACAATGAGCAGTTCTTC. This sequence joins TRBV5-3 and TRBJ2-1, with a weak D call TRBD1 (5 bases). TRBV5-3 is an ORF; its function is uncertain. Trimming took 2 bases from V and 0 from J, leaving 9 bases between them. The CDR3 is 15 amino acids.

The CDR3 DNA sequence: TGTGCCACCAGTGGGGCGGGACAGGGGTACCAAGAGACCCAGTACTTC. This gives the protein CATSGAGQGYQETQYF. The rearrangement uses TRBV24-1 and TRBJ2-5; 10 bases fit TRBD1. The CDR3 covers 16 residues. Trimming took 5 bases from V and 0 from J; bases not matched to a gene: 5. CDR1 KGHDR and CDR2 SFDVKD come from the germline V gene.

The V gene is TRBV9, the J gene TRBJ1-6; D is undetermined. The germline V and J ends were trimmed by 5 bases and 4 bases, with 7 bases remaining between them. The CDR3 runs 13 residues. In germline, CDR1 is SGDLS, CDR2 YYNGEE. CDR3 bases: TGTGCCAGCAGTGAGCAGTATAATTCACCCCTCCACTTT. As protein: CASSEQYNSPLHF.

The chain is built from TRBV2 and TRBJ1-4, with a possible D match to TRBD1 (6 bases). From germline, CDR1 is SNHLY and CDR2 FYNNEI. The CDR3 runs to 15 residues. Trimming removed 5 bases at V and 0 bases at J, with 10 bases between. CDR3 bases: TGTGCCAGCAGTCTAGGACAGTCAACTAATGAAAAACTGTTTTTT. Translated: CASSLGQSTNEKLFF.

The chain links TRBV2 to TRBJ2-7; D is perhaps TRBD2 (6 bases). This CDR3 has 13 residues. Between the trimmed V and J ends, which lost 6 bases and 1 base, there was a span of 10 bases. The germline gives CDR1 SNHLY, CDR2 FYNNEI. The CDR3, as DNA: TGTGCCAGCAGCCCTGGGAGGTCCTACGAGCAGTACTTC. Translated, it gives CASSPGRSYEQYF. Filled out from reference TRBV2 and TRBJ2-7, the complete variable domain reads EPEVTQTPSHQVTQMGQEVILRCVPISNHLYFYWYRQILGQKVEFLVSFYNNEISEKSEIFDDQFSVERPDGSNFTLKIRSTKLEDSAMYFCASSPGRSYEQYFGPGTRLTVT.

The chain is built from TRBV18 and TRBJ1-5; D remains ambiguous. V gave up 3 bases and J gave up 4 bases, with 19 bases separating them. The CDR3 totals 17 residues. Germline V gene sequence: CDR1 KGHSH, CDR2 LQKENI. As DNA, the CDR3 is TGTGCCAGCTCACCGTCCAGTTCGTACATGAGAAATCAGCCCCAGCATTTT. Its translation is CASSPSSSYMRNQPQHF.

The chain couples TRBV18 to TRBJ1-2, with a weak D call TRBD1 (5 bases). CDR1 is KGHSH, CDR2 LQKENI, per germline. V lost 2 bases to trimming and J lost 4 bases, with 8 bases between them. The CDR3 loop spans 13 amino acids. The CDR3 protein is CASSPDSLYGYTF. The DNA for the CDR3 is TGTGCCAGCTCACCAGACAGCCTCTATGGCTACACCTTC.

V and J are TRBV11-3 and TRBJ1-3, with 9 bases lining up with TRBD1. The CDR3 consists of 14 residues. Trimming at V came to 7 bases and at J to 7 bases, leaving 8 bases not matched to a gene. The germline V gene has CDR1 SGHNT and CDR2 YENEEA. The CDR3 DNA sequence: TGTGCCAGCAACCGTCCCGGGACAGGGAACACCATATATTTT. Translated: CASNRPGTGNTIYF.

The V and J genes are TRBV7-9 and TRBJ2-7; 9 bases match TRBD1. V shed 5 bases, J shed 2 bases, and the junction held 7 bases outside the gene matches. Looked up from germline, CDR1 is SEHNR and CDR2 is FQNEAQ (reference sequence). The CDR3 covers 15 residues. The CDR3 coding sequence is TGTGCCAGCAGCATCGGGACAGGGACGGCCTACGAGCAGTACTTC. It yields the protein CASSIGTGTAYEQYF. The entire variable domain, with the rest obtained from reference TRBV7-9 and TRBJ2-7, is as follows: DTGVSQNPRHKITKRGQNVTFRCDPISEHNRLYWYRQTLGQGPEFLTYFQNEAQLEKSRLLSDRFSAERPKGSFSTLEIQRTEQGDSAMYLCASSIGTGTAYEQYFGPGTRLTVT.

The chain joins TRBV9 to TRBJ2-3; 8 nucleotides line up with TRBD2. Trimming cost V 4 bases and J 0 bases; bases outside gene matches: 7. Germline V gene sequence: CDR1 SGDLS, CDR2 YYNGEE. This CDR3 has 16 amino acids. The chain's CDR3 is CASSPWTSSSTDTQYF. The CDR3 coding sequence is TGTGCCAGCAGCCCTTGGACTAGCTCTAGCACAGATACGCAGTATTTT.

J is TRBJ1-2 and V is TRBV13, with unresolved D. The CDR3 spans 14 residues. From germline, CDR1 is PRHDT and CDR2 FYEKMQ (reference sequence). V was cut by 1 base and J by 4 bases, with 10 bases left in between. The DNA of the CDR3 is TGTGCCAGCAGCTTAGATCGGCAGGTCTATGGCTACACCTTC. Its protein is CASSLDRQVYGYTF. Full variable domain (missing parts from reference TRBV13 and TRBJ1-2): AAGVIQSPRHLIKEKRETATLKCYPIPRHDTVYWYQQGPGQDPQFLISFYEKMQSDKGSIPDRFSAQQFSDYHSELNMSSLELGDSALYFCASSLDRQVYGYTFGSGTRLTVV.

This clone has a single count. The rearrangement uses TRBV7-9 and TRBJ1-1; 8 bases map to TRBD1. Germline lookup yields CDR1 SEHNR and CDR2 FQNEAQ (reference sequence). The CDR3 extends over 15 amino acids. V dropped 1 base and J dropped 5; count of bases not matched to a gene: 6. CDR3 DNA: TGTGCCAGCAGCTTAGTTCAGGGGGCAAGTACTGAAGCTTTCTTT. It is translated as CASSLVQGASTEAFF.

This clone was observed many times. The rearrangement uses TRBV21-1 and TRBJ1-6; TRBD1 is the table's D call, not checked against the DNA. TRBV21-1 is an annotated pseudogene. The CDR3 is 14 amino acids. CDR3 bases: TGTGCCAGCTGGCCAGGATGTAATAATTCACCCCTCCACTTT. Amino acids: CASWPGCNNSPLHF.

The chain links TRBV29-1 to TRBJ1-1; the D is unclear. The CDR3 length is 11 residues. V was shortened by 6 bases and J by 0 bases, with 5 bases between the two germline ends. Germline V gene lookup returns CDR1 SQVTM and CDR2 ANQGSEA. The CDR3 region is CSVGLNTEAFF. The CDR3 DNA reads TGCAGCGTCGGGTTGAACACTGAAGCTTTCTTT.

V is TRBV29-1 and J is TRBJ1-2, with TRBD1 matching over 7 bases. V trimming: 7 bases; J trimming: 6 bases; junction bases outside the gene matches: 11. The CDR3 totals 13 residues. Germline V gene lookup returns CDR1 SQVTM and CDR2 ANQGSEA. CDR3 amino acids: CSGMMWQGDGYTF. CDR3 DNA: TGCAGCGGTATGATGTGGCAGGGGGATGGCTACACCTTC.

V and J are TRBV5-6 and TRBJ2-7; no definite D call. The V end was cut by 2 bases, the J end by 3 bases, with 6 bases between. CDR1 is SGHDT and CDR2 is YYEEEE in the germline V gene. This CDR3 comprises 12 residues. The CDR3 sequence is CASSFTFYEQYF. The CDR3 nucleotides read TGTGCCAGCAGCTTCACCTTCTACGAGCAGTACTTC.

CDR3 sequence: CASSLALEGEQYF. CDR3 nucleotides: TGCGCCAGCAGCTTGGCCTTAGAGGGCGAGCAGTACTTC. The chain employs TRBV5-1 and TRBJ2-7; D possibly corresponds to TRBD2 (5 bases). The CDR3 covers 13 residues. Between the trimmed V and J ends, which lost 0 bases and 6 bases, there was a span of 10 bases. The germline V gene has CDR1 SGHRS and CDR2 YFSETQ. Filled out from reference TRBV5-1 and TRBJ2-7, the complete variable domain reads KAGVTQTPRYLIKTRGQQVTLSCSPISGHRSVSWYQQTPGQGLQFLFEYFSETQRNKGNFPGRFSGRQFSNSRSEMNVSTLELGDSALYLCASSLALEGEQYFGPGTRLTVT.

The rearrangement joins TRBV6-4 to TRBJ1-5; possible D gene TRBD1, 5 bases. The germline V gene has CDR1 MRHNA and CDR2 SNTAGT. V lost 0 bases, J lost 1 base, and 10 bases lay in between. The CDR3 runs 16 residues. This CDR3 reads CASSDSRQGSNQPQHF. Written as DNA, the CDR3 is TGTGCCAGCAGTGACTCCCGGCAGGGAAGCAATCAGCCCCAGCATTTT.

The chain is built from TRBV7-2 and TRBJ2-7; 11 positions match TRBD2. Germline CDR1 SGHTA, CDR2 FQGNSA. The CDR3 sequence is 17 residues long. V lost 1 base to trimming and J lost 0 bases; unmatched junction nucleotides: 5. This chain's CDR3 is CASSLDLAGGSSYEQYF. In nucleotides, the CDR3 is TGTGCCAGCAGCTTAGATCTAGCGGGGGGAAGCTCCTACGAGCAGTACTTC.

V gene TRBV10-3 combines with J gene TRBJ2-1, with 8 positions matching TRBD2. Germline V CDR1 and CDR2: ENHRY, SYGVKD. The CDR3 extends over 15 amino acids. Germline trimming cut 6 bases from V and 5 bases from J; bases unmatched to any gene: 9. CDR3 coding DNA: TGTGCCATCAGCCCCTTGGGCGGGGGGCACAATGAGCAGTTCTTC. It encodes CAISPLGGGHNEQFF.

This clone was seen just once. The J gene is TRBJ2-6, the V gene TRBV18; unclear D gene. The germline V and J ends were trimmed by 2 bases and 2 bases, with 7 bases remaining between them. In germline, CDR1 is KGHSH, CDR2 LQKENI. The CDR3 has 15 residues. CDR3 in DNA: TGTGCCAGCTCACCATCAGGAGCTGGGGCCAACGTCCTGACTTTC. Translating gives CASSPSGAGANVLTF.

The rearrangement joins TRBV19 to TRBJ1-2, with 8 bases matching TRBD1. This CDR3 is built from 13 residues. With V trimmed by 5 bases and J by 7 bases, 6 bases remained unmatched. Germline-derived CDR1 and CDR2 are LNHDA and SQIVND (reference sequence). The CDR3, as DNA: TGTGCCAGTAGTCACCAACAGGGGGTTGGCTACACCTTC. It translates to CASSHQQGVGYTF. The full variable domain, rest sourced from reference TRBV19 and TRBJ1-2, is DGGITQSPKYLFRKEGQNVTLSCEQNLNHDAMYWYRQDPGQGLRLIYYSQIVNDFQKGDIAEGYSVSREKKESFPLTVTSAQKNPTAFYLCASSHQQGVGYTFGSGTRLTVV.

This sequence joins TRBV7-9 and TRBJ1-3; the D is unclear. The V gene lost 4 bases and the J gene lost 4 bases, with 14 bases spanning the gap. The CDR3 totals 15 residues. CDR1 is SEHNR and CDR2 is FQNEAQ in the germline V gene (reference sequence). This CDR3 is CASSSLAGPGNTIYF. In nucleotides, the CDR3 is TGTGCCAGCAGCTCCCTAGCTGGGCCCGGAAACACCATATATTTT.

V is TRBV7-2 and J is TRBJ2-3, with D perhaps TRBD2 (6 bases). V dropped 5 bases and J dropped 2 bases, with 14 bases sitting between them. This CDR3 spans 15 amino acids. The germline V gene has CDR1 SGHTA and CDR2 FQGNSA. The CDR3 DNA follows: TGTGCCAGCAGCGGCCGGGAGACCTTCACAGATACGCAGTATTTT. It translates to CASSGRETFTDTQYF.